What follows are 29 T cell receptor beta chains derived from one specimen sequenced in a study of blood T cell repertoires in COVID-19. The data were produced by immunoSEQ multiplex PCR, yet TCRdb's version contains in-frame clones alone and is incomplete. The sample has roughly 250,000 clones; around 82% are singletons. Sequencing was done on a sample of peripheral blood. The receptors here all came from a human donor in a cohort sampled during active COVID-19.

The V and J genes are TRBV10-2 and TRBJ2-7; 11 nucleotides agree with TRBD1. V shed 5 bases, J shed 3 bases, and the junction held 9 bases outside the gene matches. The CDR3 length is 16 residues. CDR1 WSHSY and CDR2 SAAADI come from the germline V gene. The CDR3 bases are TGCGCCAGCAGTAGCCCGAGGGACAGGGGGGTCTACGAGCAGTACTTC. Encoded protein: CASSSPRDRGVYEQYF.

The chain carries TRBV5-4 and TRBJ1-1, with 8 positions matching TRBD1. This CDR3 has 13 amino acids. The V and J ends lost 3 bases and 4 bases, in that order; junction bases with no gene match: 2. Germline V lookup: CDR1 SGHNT, CDR2 YYREEE (reference sequence). Written as DNA, the CDR3 is TGTGCCAGCAGCTGGACAGGGAGCACTGAAGCTTTCTTT. Its protein is CASSWTGSTEAFF.

Only a few counts were recorded for this clone. This chain uses TRBV7-8 with TRBJ1-5, with 7 bases matching TRBD1. The V gene end was trimmed by 4 bases and the J gene end by 4 bases; junction bases not matched to a gene: 10. This CDR3 region has 16 residues. The germline V gene has CDR1 SGHVS and CDR2 FQNEAQ. The CDR3 region has the DNA TGTGCCAGCAGCTCCTTACCCGGGACAGCTAATCAGCCCCAGCATTTT. Translated: CASSSLPGTANQPQHF.

The chain uses TRBV6-2 or TRBV6-3 and TRBJ2-3; D ambiguous. Looked up from germline, CDR1 is MNHEY and CDR2 is SVGEGT. The CDR3 loop spans 16 amino acids. Trimming cost V 0 bases and J 5 bases, with 15 bases left between them. The CDR3 nucleotides read TGTGCCAGCAGTTACTCGAAATTAGCTTTGGGAGATACGCAGTATTTT. It translates to CASSYSKLALGDTQYF.

This clone occurred a few times. The chain combines TRBV28 with TRBJ1-2; D possibly corresponds to TRBD1 (5 bases). CDR1 and CDR2 (germline): MDHEN, SYDVKM. The V gene lost 6 bases and the J gene lost 8 bases, with 16 bases spanning the gap. This CDR3 contains 13 residues. The DNA of the CDR3 is TGTGCCAGCAGCCGTATCAGGGTAGACGGCTACACCTTC. Its translation is CASSRIRVDGYTF.

The chain uses TRBV4-3 and TRBJ2-7; TRBD1 matches 8 bases. This CDR3 region has 14 residues. The germline V gene encodes CDR1 LGHNA and CDR2 YSLEER. The V gene end was trimmed by 0 bases and the J gene end by 13 bases; junction bases not matched to a gene: 11. The DNA of the CDR3 is TGCGCCAGCAGCCAAGATTTGAGACAGGGGCGTTGTTACTTC. It yields the protein CASSQDLRQGRCYF.

This clone was seen only once. The chain links TRBV5-1 to TRBJ2-3; 8 bases are shared with TRBD2. Germline trimming cut 4 bases from V and 5 bases from J; bases unmatched to any gene: 12. This CDR3 spans 16 amino acids. Per germline, CDR1 SGHRS and CDR2 YFSETQ. The CDR3 region has the DNA TGCGCCAGCAGCACCGCTTTGCGGGGGGTGCTAGATACGCAGTATTTT. Translated: CASSTALRGVLDTQYF.

This clone was seen more than once but under ten times. The sample holds other DNA sequences that translate to the same CDR3. The V gene is TRBV7-9, the J gene TRBJ2-7; TRBD2 might be the D (5 bases). Germline V CDR1 and CDR2: SEHNR, FQNEAQ (reference sequence). Deletions cut 0 bases from V and 3 bases from J, with 6 bases between. The CDR3 covers 13 residues. The CDR3: CASSLARDYEQYF. CDR3 nucleotides: TGTGCCAGCAGCTTAGCACGGGACTACGAGCAGTACTTC.

The chain employs TRBV7-8 and TRBJ1-2, with 11 bases lining up with TRBD1. V dropped 5 bases and J dropped 4; count of bases not matched to a gene: 15. This CDR3 is 18 amino acids long. Germline V gene data show CDR1 as SGHVS and CDR2 as FQNEAQ. This CDR3 reads CASSQPGTGGKAGYGYTF. The CDR3 bases are TGTGCCAGCAGCCAACCCGGGACAGGGGGTAAAGCGGGCTATGGCTACACCTTC.

The CDR3 coding sequence is TGTGCCAGCAGCTTAGTGCGCTACGAGCAGTACTTC. Protein product: CASSLVRYEQYF. The V call is TRBV7-2, the J call TRBJ2-7; no clear D gene. There are 12 residues in the CDR3. Trimming removed 1 base from V and 3 bases from J, with 4 bases in between. The germline CDR1 and CDR2 sequences are SGHTA and FQGNSA.

This chain joins TRBV28 and TRBJ2-1; possible D gene TRBD1, 6 bases. CDR1 is MDHEN and CDR2 is SYDVKM in the germline V gene. This CDR3 contains 15 residues. Trimming took off 6 bases at V and 12 bases at J, with 24 bases between the two ends. The CDR3 nucleotides read TGTGCCAGCAGATCAGGGGAGATGTCCTCGGTAGGGCAGTTCTTC. It is translated as CASRSGEMSSVGQFF.

The chain is built from TRBV3-1 (or the pseudogene TRBV3-2) and TRBJ1-1, with 8 bases identical to TRBD1. Germline V gives CDR1 LGHDT, CDR2 YNNKEL (reference sequence). The CDR3 is 13 residues long. Trimming removed 1 base from V and 7 bases from J; junction bases left unmatched: 2. The DNA for the CDR3 is TGTGCCAGCAGCCAAGTGGGGACAGGTGAAGCTTTCTTT. Amino acids: CASSQVGTGEAFF.

The V and J genes are TRBV6-2 or TRBV6-3 and TRBJ2-7, with D hard to call. The germline V and J ends were trimmed by 2 bases and 4 bases, with 6 bases remaining between them. This CDR3 contains 12 residues. Germline lookup yields CDR1 MNHEY and CDR2 SVGEGT. This CDR3 reads CASSYAFYEQYF. CDR3 DNA sequence: TGTGCCAGCAGTTACGCGTTTTACGAGCAGTACTTC.

The CDR3 here is CASRPGQGYNELFF. The CDR3 DNA follows: TGTGCCAGCAGACCGGGACAGGGGTATAATGAACTGTTTTTT. The chain joins TRBV7-2 to TRBJ1-4; 10 nucleotides align to TRBD1. The CDR3 is 14 amino acids. Trimming removed 6 bases from V and 12 bases from J; junction bases left unmatched: 10. The germline CDR1 and CDR2 sequences are SGHTA and FQGNSA. Full variable domain (missing parts from reference TRBV7-2 and TRBJ1-4): GAGVSQSPSNKVTEKGKDVELRCDPISGHTALYWYRQSLGQGLEFLIYFQGNSAPDKSGLPSDRFSAERTGGSVSTLTIQRTQQEDSAVYLCASRPGQGYNELFFGSGTQLSVL.

The CDR3 DNA reads as TGTGCCAGCAGCCAAGATAGGGGGGGTCCGCCCTACAATGAGCAGTTCTTC. Translated, it gives CASSQDRGGPPYNEQFF. The chain links TRBV4-2 to TRBJ2-1; possibly TRBD2 for D (7 bases). With 0 bases removed from V and 2 bases from J, the gap between germline ends came to 14 bases. Per the germline V gene, CDR1 is LGHNA and CDR2 is YNFKEQ. This CDR3 has 17 amino acids.

V gene TRBV6-5 combines with J gene TRBJ2-7; 9 nucleotides line up with TRBD2. The CDR3 totals 14 residues. Trimming removed 4 bases from V and 1 base from J; junction bases left unmatched: 2. Germline V gene sequence: CDR1 MNHEY, CDR2 SVGAGI. The CDR3 region is CASSLRGGSYEQYF. CDR3 nucleotides: TGTGCCAGCAGTTTGCGGGGGGGATCCTACGAGCAGTACTTC.

The chain employs TRBV28 and TRBJ2-7, with TRBD1 matching over 10 bases. Germline values: CDR1 MDHEN, CDR2 SYDVKM. The CDR3 runs to 13 residues. J gave up 6 bases and V 6 bases, and 5 bases lay outside the gene matches. DNA for the CDR3: TGTGCCAGCAGGGGGACAGGGGTTGGCGAGCAGTACTTC. Amino acids: CASRGTGVGEQYF.

The chain combines TRBV11-3 with TRBJ2-2; no clear D. The CDR3 runs 13 residues. V lost 2 bases and J lost 6, with 7 bases in between. CDR1 is SGHNT, CDR2 YENEEA, per germline. CDR3 amino acids: CASSLRRSGELFF. The CDR3 DNA reads TGTGCCAGCAGCTTACGGCGGTCCGGGGAGCTGTTTTTT.

The rearrangement uses TRBV29-1 and TRBJ2-7, with D possibly being TRBD2 (7 bases). Germline V gene sequence: CDR1 SQVTM, CDR2 ANQGSEA. The CDR3 spans 15 residues. V was shortened by 6 bases and J by 3 bases, with 21 bases between the two germline ends. The CDR3 DNA reads as TGCAGCGTGGCCCTCGACAACAGGGAGGGCTACGAGCAGTACTTC. The encoded protein is CSVALDNREGYEQYF.

The genes are TRBV7-9 and TRBJ2-7; tentatively, D is TRBD2 (6 bases). The germline V gene encodes CDR1 SEHNR and CDR2 FQNEAQ (reference sequence). The CDR3 loop spans 16 amino acids. Between the trimmed V and J ends, which lost 2 bases and 2 bases, there was a span of 16 bases. CDR3 bases: TGTGCCAGCAGCTTATCTCGCGGGGTAGCGGCCTACGAGCAGTACTTC. Translated: CASSLSRGVAAYEQYF.

The gene calls are TRBV7-9 and TRBJ2-5, with D unresolved. V was trimmed by 4 bases and J by 2 bases, leaving 11 bases between them. The CDR3 extends over 14 amino acids. Germline V gene lookup returns CDR1 SEHNR and CDR2 FQNEAQ (reference sequence). CDR3 DNA: TGTGCCAGCAGCTACTTGACAAGACAAGAGACCCAGTACTTC. Protein product: CASSYLTRQETQYF.

The rearrangement joins TRBV5-1 to TRBJ2-5, with 9 bases identical to TRBD2. CDR1 is SGHRS, CDR2 YFSETQ, per germline. The CDR3 loop spans 15 amino acids. V dropped 2 bases and J dropped 5; count of bases not matched to a gene: 7. The DNA of the CDR3 is TGCGCCAGCAGCTTAGCCAGCGGGGGGATGGAGACCCAGTACTTC. As protein: CASSLASGGMETQYF.

The chain links TRBV6-6 to TRBJ2-5, with 8 bases matching TRBD1. This CDR3 has 14 amino acids. Germline values: CDR1 MNHNY, CDR2 SVGAGI (reference sequence). V lost 7 bases, J lost 1 base, and 5 bases stayed unmatched. This chain's CDR3 is CASINRGIQETQYF. The CDR3, as DNA: TGTGCCAGCATAAACAGGGGGATCCAAGAGACCCAGTACTTC.

The chain uses TRBV10-2 and TRBJ2-1; 11 bases line up with TRBD2. After removal of 8 bases from V and 0 bases from J, the junction contained 18 bases not matched to a gene. Germline V gene data show CDR1 as WSHSY and CDR2 as SAAADI. The CDR3 is 20 amino acids. CDR3 sequence reads: CASSGAGASGGPSSYNEQFF. DNA of the CDR3: TGCGCCAGCTCGGGGGCCGGGGCTAGCGGGGGGCCTAGCTCCTACAATGAGCAGTTCTTC.

This rearrangement joins TRBV28 to TRBJ1-5; maybe TRBD1 (5 bases). The CDR3 loop spans 16 amino acids. The germline V gene encodes CDR1 MDHEN and CDR2 SYDVKM. Trimming removed 5 bases from V and 1 base from J, with 15 bases in between. The CDR3 is CASSRPQAISNQPQHF. The CDR3 region has the DNA TGTGCCAGCAGTCGCCCACAGGCCATAAGCAATCAGCCCCAGCATTTT.

The chain recombines TRBV28 with TRBJ1-6, with 9 bases fitting TRBD1. CDR1 and CDR2 from the germline V gene are MDHEN and SYDVKM. This CDR3 region has 16 residues. The V gene end was trimmed by 5 bases and the J gene end by 8 bases; junction bases not matched to a gene: 10. The CDR3 is CASSSPGTGIHSPLHF. CDR3 coding DNA: TGTGCCAGCAGTAGCCCCGGGACAGGGATACATTCACCCCTCCACTTT.

The rearrangement links TRBV7-9 to TRBJ1-1; possibly TRBD1 for D (6 bases). CDR1 is SEHNR, CDR2 FQNEAQ, per germline (reference sequence). V dropped 5 bases and J dropped 1 base, with 11 bases sitting between them. The CDR3 spans 14 residues. The CDR3 nucleotides read TGTGCCAGCAGCAAAAAAGGGGGGAACACTGAAGCTTTCTTT. Translated, it gives CASSKKGGNTEAFF.

V and J are TRBV11-2 and TRBJ2-3, with D unresolved. The V gene's germline CDR1 is SGHAT and CDR2 FQNNGV. V was trimmed by 2 bases and J by 2 bases, leaving 5 bases between them. The CDR3 covers 13 residues. This chain's CDR3 is CASSLYNTDTQYF. CDR3 in DNA: TGTGCCAGCAGCTTATATAACACAGATACGCAGTATTTT. The variable domain in full, completed from reference TRBV11-2 and TRBJ2-3, reads EAGVAQSPRYKIIEKRQSVAFWCNPISGHATLYWYQQILGQGPKLLIQFQNNGVVDDSQLPKDRFSAERLKGVDSTLKIQPAKLEDSAVYLCASSLYNTDTQYFGPGTRLTVL.

The chain recombines TRBV2 with TRBJ1-2; perhaps TRBD1 as D (6 bases). Germline CDR1 and CDR2: SNHLY and FYNNEI. V lost 6 bases and J lost 7, with 15 bases in between. The CDR3 contains 13 residues. DNA of the CDR3: TGTGCCAGCAGCACAGGGACCAGGTTTGGCTACACCTTC. This translates into CASSTGTRFGYTF.